The 18 T cell receptor beta chains below come from one sample, sequenced in a study of T cell repertoires in cytomegalovirus infection. These receptors have no identified antigens. TCRdb re-called the reads through MiXCR, storing one row per CDR3 protein. The table lists about 830,000 distinct CDR3 sequences, about 30% of them singletons. This specimen was cultured CD8+ T cells from PBMCs, taken from culture after CMV antigen stimulation. Receptor source: a human donor in good health (CMV status not recorded). Some clones in this sample may be carry-over from other donors' samples.

On this clonotype itself: A junction end diverges from the germline sequence, so it may reflect a read error. The chain carries TRBV7-7 and TRBJ2-5; TRBD1 matches 8 bases. The germline CDR1 and CDR2 sequences are SSHAT and FNYEAQ (reference sequence). The CDR3 consists of 15 residues. CDR3 in amino acids: CASSLETGGTETQYF. The DNA of the CDR3 is TGTGCTAGCAGCTTAGAAACAGGGGGAACAGAGACCCAGTACTTC. The complete variable domain, with remaining parts taken from reference TRBV7-7 and TRBJ2-5, reads GAGVSQSPRYKVTKRGQDVTLRCDPISSHATLYWYQQALGQGPEFLTYFNYEAQPDKSGLPSDRFSAERPEGSISTLTIQRTEQRDSAMYRCASSLETGGTETQYFGPGTRLLVL.

The chain carries TRBV3-1 and TRBJ2-5, with a weak D call TRBD1 (6 bases). Germline lookup yields CDR1 LGHDT and CDR2 YNNKEL (reference sequence). The V gene lost 4 bases and the J gene lost 4 bases, with 10 bases spanning the gap. This CDR3 is 13 amino acids long. The CDR3 loop reads CASSPEGVETQYF. The CDR3 DNA is TGTGCCAGCAGCCCCGAGGGGGTAGAGACCCAGTACTTC.

The V and J genes are TRBV10-3 and TRBJ1-2, with TRBD1 matching 7 bases. Looked up from germline, CDR1 is ENHRY and CDR2 is SYGVKD. The CDR3 extends over 14 amino acids. V trimming: 10 bases; J trimming: 4 bases; junction bases outside the gene matches: 12. CDR3 in amino acids: CASRIQGDGYGYTF. The CDR3 nucleotides read TGTGCCAGCAGAATTCAGGGGGATGGCTATGGCTACACCTTC.

This clonotype was detected a few times. This chain uses TRBV6-1 with TRBJ2-7, with TRBD1 as a possible D gene (6 bases). Trimming pared 7 bases from V and 3 bases from J, leaving 16 bases between. The CDR3 extends over 14 amino acids. Germline CDR1 MNHNS, CDR2 SASEGT. CDR3 DNA: TGTGCCAGCAAGGCAACTCCAGGGGTCTACGAGCAGTACGTC. This sequence encodes CASKATPGVYEQYV.

This sequence joins TRBV12-5 and TRBJ2-3, with D unresolved. This CDR3 is built from 18 residues. The V end lost 3 bases, the J end lost 2 bases, and 21 bases lay between the germline ends. Per the germline V gene, CDR1 is LGHNT and CDR2 is FRNRAP. The CDR3 DNA follows: TGTGCTAGTGGTTTTAGGACGGAGACAAGGAAGATCACAGATACGCAGTATTTT. The encoded protein is CASGFRTETRKITDTQYF.

This chain uses TRBV20-1 with TRBJ2-1; 8 bases fit TRBD2. This CDR3 has 14 residues. CDR1 is DFQATT and CDR2 is SNEGSKA in the germline V gene (reference sequence). V dropped 3 bases and J dropped 9; count of bases not matched to a gene: 10. The CDR3 DNA follows: TGCAGTGCTAGTGTCGGGGGGGCCGTCGTTGAGCAGTTCTTC. It translates to CSASVGGAVVEQFF.

This sequence joins TRBV28 and TRBJ2-3, with 12 bases aligning to TRBD2. The CDR3 is 15 residues long. V dropped 5 bases and J dropped 6; count of bases not matched to a gene: 6. In germline, CDR1 is MDHEN, CDR2 SYDVKM. The DNA of the CDR3 is TGTGCCAGCAGTCCTCGGACTAGCGGGGACGATACGCAGTATTTT. Translating it yields CASSPRTSGDDTQYF.

The V and J genes are TRBV12-5 and TRBJ2-3; unclear D gene. V was trimmed by 0 bases and J by 5 bases, leaving 6 bases between them. The CDR3 loop spans 13 amino acids. Germline V gene data show CDR1 as LGHNT and CDR2 as FRNRAP. The CDR3: CASGLVMGDTQYF. CDR3 nucleotide sequence: TGTGCTAGTGGTTTGGTAATGGGAGATACGCAGTATTTT. Supplemented by reference TRBV12-5 and TRBJ2-3, the full variable domain reads DARVTQTPRHKVTEMGQEVTMRCQPILGHNTVFWYRQTMMQGLELLAYFRNRAPLDDSGMPKDRFSAEMPDATLATLKIQPSEPRDSAVYFCASGLVMGDTQYFGPGTRLTVL.

The table lists this clonotype with many counts. The J gene is TRBJ2-1, the V gene TRBV7-2; D is ambiguous. Germline V gives CDR1 SGHTA, CDR2 FQGNSA. With 1 base removed from V and 9 bases from J, the gap between germline ends came to 16 bases. This CDR3 is built from 15 residues. The CDR3 loop reads CASSLVRSTGSEQFF. The CDR3 bases are TGTGCCAGCAGCTTAGTAAGGTCTACTGGCAGTGAGCAGTTCTTC.

Points on this clonotype: The junction departs from the called germline gene at one end, perhaps through a read error. The DNA for the CDR3 is TGTGCCACCAGTCCCTCAGTGGTCCCCTACGAGCAGTACTTC. It codes for CATSPSVVPYEQYF. V gene TRBV6-5 combines with J gene TRBJ2-7; D gene ambiguous. Germline CDR1 is MNHEY and CDR2 is SVGAGI. CDR3 length: 14 amino acids.

The V gene is TRBV2, the J gene TRBJ1-5, with D tentatively TRBD1 (5 bases). The CDR3 loop spans 15 amino acids. Per the germline V gene, CDR1 is SNHLY and CDR2 is FYNNEI. Trimming took off 2 bases at V and 2 bases at J, with 10 bases between the two ends. The CDR3 bases are TGTGCCAGCAGTGAAAGGGGTTATGGCAATCAGCCCCAGCATTTT. Encoded protein: CASSERGYGNQPQHF.

This clonotype has a handful of counts. This chain uses TRBV12-3 or TRBV12-4 with TRBJ2-5, with D maybe TRBD1 (6 bases). V lost 8 bases and J 2 bases, leaving 18 bases between the germline ends. The CDR3 extends over 15 amino acids. The CDR3 coding sequence is TGTGCCAGCGCTACCCGCCCGGACAGTCAAGAGACCCAGTACTTC. It is translated as CASATRPDSQETQYF.

The chain carries TRBV9 and TRBJ2-3; D not resolved. The CDR3 length is 14 residues. Germline CDR1 and CDR2: SGDLS and YYNGEE. V lost 0 bases and J 2 bases, leaving 7 bases between the germline ends. The CDR3 is CASSVEDHTDTQYF. The DNA for the CDR3 is TGTGCCAGCAGCGTAGAGGACCACACAGATACGCAGTATTTT.

This clonotype was seen only a few times. The CDR3 loop is CASSESASGADNEQFF. DNA of the CDR3: TGCGCCAGCAGTGAGTCTGCTAGCGGGGCCGATAATGAGCAGTTCTTC. This chain connects TRBV10-1 to TRBJ2-1; TRBD2 agrees at 9 bases. There are 16 residues in the CDR3. Germline-derived CDR1 and CDR2 are WNHNN and SYGVQD (reference sequence). J was trimmed by 7 bases and V by 0 bases; bases with no gene match: 7.

The chain is built from TRBV6-5 and TRBJ2-2; D is ambiguous. CDR1 and CDR2 (germline): MNHEY, SVGAGI. This CDR3 is 19 amino acids long. V lost 6 bases to trimming and J lost 6 bases, with 29 bases between them. Here the CDR3 DNA reads TGTGCCAGCAGCCCTCTTACCCTAAGGCATCGAGTGGCCCCCGGGGAGCTGTTTTTT. This translates into CASSPLTLRHRVAPGELFF.

This clonotype was counted only a few times. The V call is TRBV7-2, the J call TRBJ1-5, with D perhaps matching TRBD1 (5 bases). The CDR3 runs 16 residues. V lost 4 bases to trimming and J lost 6 bases, with 19 bases between them. Germline V gene sequence: CDR1 SGHTA, CDR2 FQGNSA. The CDR3 protein is CASSSNSRDLSQPQHF. CDR3 nucleotides: TGTGCCAGCAGCTCGAATTCCAGGGATTTAAGTCAGCCCCAGCATTTT.

There are a few counts of this clonotype. The V and J genes are TRBV2 and TRBJ1-1; D uncertain. Deletions cut 0 bases from V and 0 bases from J, with 11 bases between. Germline CDR1 SNHLY, CDR2 FYNNEI. This CDR3 region has 16 residues. CDR3 protein: CASSEALRNMNTEAFF. The CDR3 region has the DNA TGTGCCAGCAGTGAAGCGCTTCGGAACATGAACACTGAAGCTTTCTTT.

In its sample, this clonotype was seen a few times. V and J are TRBV9 and TRBJ2-1, with TRBD1 identical over 11 bases. The V gene's germline CDR1 is SGDLS and CDR2 YYNGEE. CDR3 length equals 15 residues. V lost 3 bases and J lost 5; bases outside the gene matches: 4. In nucleotides, the CDR3 is TGTGCCAGCAGCGAACAGGGACAGGGGGACAATGAGCAGTTCTTC. This translates into CASSEQGQGDNEQFF.